Sequencing of this T cell receptor (beta chain) was carried out in a study of response to subunit inactivated influenza vaccine (dated by TCRdb to the late 2010s). Regarding the complete study: The study used deep quantitative T cell receptor repertoire profiling to track responses to a trivalent subunit inactivated influenza vaccine. Study-wide findings and limitations: According to the authors, only a limited number of new T cells may be recruited by each seasonal influenza vaccination.

The receptor library was made with RT-PCR. Reads for this sample came from an Illumina HiSeq 2500. The raw public reads went through TCRdb reprocessing: fastp at Q25, MiXCR clone calling, in-frame beta chains kept. Here each entry gathers all rows of one CDR3 protein and keeps the most common genes and DNA. Across this sample there are hundreds of thousands of distinct CDR3 sequences, with over 9% seen only once. Approximately 8.3% of the sample is in the top ten clones. The table lists this clonotype with many counts. No antigen is known for it. Base quality data are lacking; no much larger clone is found one base away. The TCR comes from a man over 45 who received an inactivated influenza vaccine. Donor details come from another sample of the same person, matched by shared clones. This sample comprised non-naive T cells sorted from PBMCs, obtained 14 to 15 days before vaccination. Taken with the paper, the label for cell subset or site translates to: memory T cell fraction.

CDR3 protein: CSASRGGPDTQYF. Read as DNA, the sequence is TGCAGTGCTAGTCGAGGGGGCCCAGATACGCAGTATTTT. The chain is encoded by TRBV20-1 joined to TRBJ2-3; TRBD1 agrees with 7 junctional bases. There are 13 amino acids in the CDR3, from cysteine to phenylalanine inclusive. Just CDR3 DNA is preserved here, 39 bases in frame from base 1. V lost 3 bases and J lost 4 bases, and the count of bases not matched to a germline gene is 4. Reading the germline V gene (reference sequence) gives CDR1 DFQATT and CDR2 SNEGSKA.